This T cell receptor (beta chain) was sequenced in a study of shared clonotypes between healthy human individuals. CD45RO-negative, CCR7-selected cells formed the naive CD8 fraction, which excluded terminally differentiated effector memory CD45RA+ cells. Germline CDR1 and CDR2: SGHDN and FVKESK. Trimming removed 1 base from V and 0 bases from J, with 7 bases in between. CDR3 size: 15 residues. Here immunoSEQ multiplex PCR was the method, and the copy in TCRdb shows in-frame clones only, minus some. The sample carries 760,000 or so clones, around 96% recorded once. The receptor was derived from a man aged 30-40 years in good health. Source material: naive CD8+ T cells sorted from blood. This chain links TRBV14 with TRBJ1-5, with D uncertain. The CDR3 sequence: CASSQGDYSNQPQHF. CDR3 nucleotides: TGTGCCAGCAGCCAAGGAGACTATAGCAATCAGCCCCAGCATTTT.